Sequencing of this TCR beta chain was carried out in a study of cytomegalovirus exposure and HLA in healthy donors. A word on this clone: Its antigen remains unknown.

In the PCR, 60 Vbeta and 13 Jbeta primers were used. Sequencing was performed with immunoSEQ multiplex PCR; in TCRdb, only in-frame clones are kept and a portion is missing. The sample yields roughly 100,000 clones, around 76% seen once. Trimming removed 4 bases at V and 4 bases at J, with 13 bases between. The CDR3 totals 14 residues. CDR1 MGHDK and CDR2 SYGVNS come from the germline V gene. General study results and limits: The study recorded 150 to 200 TCR beta chains that were cytomegalovirus-associated. Donor immune exposure was known only as CMV serostatus.

This sequence originates from a man between 35 and 55 years old in good health and CMV-seropositive. The sequenced sample consisted of PBMCs. This chain connects TRBV25-1 to TRBJ1-1; D uncertain. CDR3 nucleotide sequence: TGTGCCAGCAGTGTGAGCAGGCCGGCCACTGAAGCTTTCTTT. Amino acid sequence: CASSVSRPATEAFF.